The 15 T cell receptor beta chains in this list originate from one sample, sequenced in a study of T cell changes during pregnancy in multiple sclerosis. Method: immunoSEQ multiplex PCR; TCRdb's copy keeps in-frame clones and lacks some. The repertoire holds around 57,000 clones, with over 80% as singletons. Source: peripheral blood, taken in the first trimester of pregnancy. The receptors derive from a female donor in good health, enrolled as a control in a pregnancy study.

The genes are TRBV7-2 and TRBJ1-2; TRBD1 agrees at 7 bases. Germline trimming cut 5 bases from V and 2 bases from J; bases unmatched to any gene: 2. Germline V CDR1 and CDR2: SGHTA, FQGNSA. The CDR3 contains 13 residues. This CDR3 reads CASSLQGNYGYTF. The CDR3, as DNA: TGTGCCAGCAGCCTACAGGGGAACTATGGCTACACCTTC.

The gene calls are TRBV7-9 and TRBJ2-5; 10 nucleotides align to TRBD2. The CDR3 is 14 amino acids. Germline V gives CDR1 SEHNR, CDR2 FQNEAQ (reference sequence). V was clipped by 7 bases and J by 5 bases; unmatched bases: 7. The CDR3 sequence: CASNQRGGWETQYF. The CDR3 DNA sequence: TGTGCCAGCAATCAGCGGGGGGGTTGGGAGACCCAGTACTTC.

The chain joins TRBV7-2 to TRBJ2-7; D remains unclear. The V end lost 5 bases, the J end lost 9 bases, and 11 bases lay between the germline ends. This CDR3 comprises 11 residues. CDR1 and CDR2 from the germline V gene are SGHTA and FQGNSA. The CDR3 bases are TGTGCCAGCAGCGTGCTAGGAGCGCAGTACTTC. It encodes CASSVLGAQYF.

The chain has TRBV9 and TRBJ2-2, with 12 bases matching TRBD1. V was clipped by 0 bases and J by 7 bases; unmatched bases: 4. Germline-derived CDR1 and CDR2 are SGDLS and YYNGEE. The CDR3 is 16 residues long. The CDR3 sequence: CASSVEGTGGIGELFF. Here the CDR3 DNA reads TGTGCCAGCAGCGTAGAGGGGACAGGGGGCATCGGGGAGCTGTTTTTT.

This rearrangement joins TRBV6-1 to TRBJ2-5, with 8 bases lining up with TRBD1. The J segment lost 5 bases and the V segment lost 7 bases, leaving 9 bases of the junction unmatched. This CDR3 comprises 14 residues. Germline-derived CDR1 and CDR2 are MNHNS and SASEGT. CDR3 nucleotide sequence: TGTGCCAGCATCCCGGGGACAGGCGTGGAGACCCAGTACTTC. This gives the protein CASIPGTGVETQYF.

V gene TRBV19 combines with J gene TRBJ2-5; 9 bases are shared with TRBD1. Germline lookup yields CDR1 LNHDA and CDR2 SQIVND (reference sequence). This CDR3 contains 14 residues. V gave up 6 bases and J gave up 5 bases; unmatched junction bases: 7. The CDR3 spells CASRADRGKETQYF. For the CDR3, the DNA is TGTGCCAGTAGGGCGGACAGGGGTAAGGAGACCCAGTACTTC.

This clone was seen a handful of times. The chain couples TRBV7-2 to TRBJ2-7; D is possibly TRBD2 (6 bases). V was pared by 4 bases and J by 0 bases, with 13 bases between. The germline CDR1 and CDR2 sequences are SGHTA and FQGNSA. The CDR3 covers 15 residues. The CDR3 reads CASSSWRVSSYEQYF. CDR3 DNA sequence: TGTGCCAGCAGCTCGTGGAGGGTCAGCTCCTACGAGCAGTACTTC.

The CDR3 DNA reads TGTGCCAGCAGCGGGACAGGGGGTTCCTACGAGCAGTACTTC. Translated, it gives CASSGTGGSYEQYF. This chain connects TRBV9 to TRBJ2-7; TRBD1 matches 10 bases. The CDR3 contains 14 residues. Trimming removed 3 bases from V and 1 base from J; junction bases left unmatched: 1. In germline, CDR1 is SGDLS, CDR2 YYNGEE.

This rearrangement joins TRBV4-1 to TRBJ2-7, with 7 bases that match TRBD1. Germline assignment: CDR1 MGHRA and CDR2 YSYEKL. The junction had 11 bases not matched to a gene; V was cut back by 0 bases and J by 9 bases. The CDR3 spans 15 residues. CDR3 residues: CASSQDDRGRGGQYF. CDR3 in DNA: TGCGCCAGCAGCCAAGATGATAGGGGGCGAGGGGGGCAGTACTTC.

This clone was recorded only once. The genes are TRBV4-2 and TRBJ2-2; a possible D gene is TRBD1 (6 bases). Germline V gene lookup returns CDR1 LGHNA and CDR2 YNFKEQ. Trimming cost V 5 bases and J 3 bases, with 13 bases left between them. The CDR3 runs 15 residues. In nucleotides, the CDR3 is TGTGCCAGCAGCGCACAGGGTCAATACACCGGGGAGCTGTTTTTT. The encoded protein is CASSAQGQYTGELFF.

The chain has TRBV7-9 and TRBJ2-7; TRBD2 might be the D (6 bases). The V end was cut by 5 bases, the J end by 1 base, with 21 bases between. The CDR3 has 17 amino acids. Germline V gene sequence: CDR1 SEHNR, CDR2 FQNEAQ (reference sequence). The CDR3 bases are TGTGCCAGCAGCCCCGTGTTCGGGGGACCGACTTCCTACGAGCAGTACTTC. This encodes CASSPVFGGPTSYEQYF.

The V gene is TRBV12-5, the J gene TRBJ2-5; D ambiguous. The CDR3 is 13 residues long. V gave up 2 bases and J gave up 1 base, with 5 bases separating them. Germline assignment: CDR1 LGHNT and CDR2 FRNRAP. The CDR3: CASGLYSQETQYF. The CDR3 DNA is TGTGCTAGTGGTTTGTACAGCCAAGAGACCCAGTACTTC. Supplemented by reference TRBV12-5 and TRBJ2-5, the full variable domain reads DARVTQTPRHKVTEMGQEVTMRCQPILGHNTVFWYRQTMMQGLELLAYFRNRAPLDDSGMPKDRFSAEMPDATLATLKIQPSEPRDSAVYFCASGLYSQETQYFGPGTRLLVL.

The rearrangement joins TRBV11-3 to TRBJ1-3; no reliable D call. The CDR3 runs to 16 residues. Germline CDR1 is SGHNT and CDR2 is YENEEA. V gave up 5 bases and J gave up 2 bases, with 16 bases separating them. The CDR3 protein is CASSLSPEFTGNTIYF. The DNA of the CDR3 is TGTGCCAGCAGCCTATCCCCGGAGTTTACTGGAAACACCATATATTTT.

This chain connects TRBV6-4 to TRBJ1-2; D remains unclear. The V end lost 5 bases, the J end lost 1 base, and 8 bases lay between the germline ends. The CDR3 sequence is 13 residues long. Germline V CDR1 and CDR2: MRHNA, SNTAGT. CDR3 sequence (DNA): TGTGCCAGCAGTCCGGGTAATAACTATGGCTACACCTTC. It specifies CASSPGNNYGYTF.

The chain links TRBV11-3 to TRBJ1-1, with TRBD1 matching over 10 bases. V shed 5 bases, J shed 9 bases, and the junction held 6 bases outside the gene matches. Germline lookup yields CDR1 SGHNT and CDR2 YENEEA. This CDR3 is built from 13 residues. The CDR3 reads CASSPDRGRQAFF. The CDR3 DNA reads as TGTGCCAGCAGCCCTGACAGGGGGCGGCAAGCTTTCTTT.